These T cell receptor beta chains were read from a single sample in a study of Ad26.COV2.S vaccination and SARS-CoV-2 variants. Profiled with immunoSEQ multiplex PCR; TCRdb holds only in-frame clones, not every one. The sample carries about 480,000 clones, around nine tenths recorded once. This material consisted of peripheral blood, taken in a trial of Ad26.COV2.S vaccine versus placebo. The receptors stem from a person aged 18-60 years who received the Ad26.COV2.S COVID-19 vaccine or a placebo. CDR3s include the opening cysteine and the closing phenylalanine or tryptophan. D genes are given only for firm matches. The size entry is marked missing in some rows and otherwise reads once, few, many or a size class.

j_gene,v_gene,d_gene,abundance,CDR3nt,CDR3aa
TRBJ2-7,TRBV9,.,.,TGTGCCAGCAGCGTATCGACGGGTAGTCCCTACGAGCAGTACTTC,CASSVSTGSPYEQYF
TRBJ1-2,TRBV7-2,.,.,TGTGCCAGCAGCTCACGGGACACCTCGACCTTC,CASSSRDTSTF
TRBJ2-2,TRBV28,.,.,TGTGCCAGCAGTTTATATGGGGAGCTGTTTTTT,CASSLYGELFF
TRBJ2-7,TRBV7-2,.,.,TGTGCCAGCAGCTTAGAAGGGGCCATAGGGCACGAGCAGTACTTC,CASSLEGAIGHEQYF
TRBJ2-2,TRBV5-4,.,once,TGTGCCAGCAGCTTGGCGGGACCAAACACCGGGGAGCTGTTTTTT,CASSLAGPNTGELFF
TRBJ2-1,TRBV18,.,.,TGTGCCAGCTCACCAATGGACAATGAGCAGTTCTTC,CASSPMDNEQFF
TRBJ2-7,TRBV28,TRBD1,once,TGTGCCAGCACGGGGCAGGGGGCGAAGTTGTCCGAGCAGTACTTC,CASTGQGAKLSEQYF
TRBJ2-4,TRBV5-1,.,.,TGCGCCAGCAGCTGGACACCAGGGGACCCTCGGTACTTC,CASSWTPGDPRYF
TRBJ2-1,TRBV11-2,.,once,TGTGCCAGCAGCTTAATTAGGCGGGGTAATGAGCAGTTCTTC,CASSLIRRGNEQFF
TRBJ2-7,TRBV14,TRBD1,many,TGTGCCAGCAGCCAAGAAGGTGGACAGGGGCGTTACGAGCAGTACTTC,CASSQEGGQGRYEQYF
TRBJ2-5,TRBV24-1,.,.,TGTGCCACCAGTGATTTTCGGGGAGTAGAGACCCAGTACTTC,CATSDFRGVETQYF
TRBJ2-7,TRBV27,.,.,TGTGCCAGCAGTTTATCGCGGGCGCCTACCTACGAGCAGTACTTC,CASSLSRAPTYEQYF
TRBJ2-7,TRBV4-3,.,.,TGCGCCAGCAGCCAAGATTGGAGACTGACGATTTACGAGCAGTACTTC,CASSQDWRLTIYEQYF